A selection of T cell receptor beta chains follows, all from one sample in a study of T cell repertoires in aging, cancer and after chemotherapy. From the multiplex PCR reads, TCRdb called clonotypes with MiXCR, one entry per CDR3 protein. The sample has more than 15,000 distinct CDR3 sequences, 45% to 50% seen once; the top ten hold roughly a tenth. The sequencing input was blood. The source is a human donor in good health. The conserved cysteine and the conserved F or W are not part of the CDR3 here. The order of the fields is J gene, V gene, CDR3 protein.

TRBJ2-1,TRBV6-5,ASSGEDYNEQF
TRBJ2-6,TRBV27,ASSREPSGANVLT
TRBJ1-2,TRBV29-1,GVEAQGAGGYT
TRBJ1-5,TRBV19,ASSWGGRGQPQH
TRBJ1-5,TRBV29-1,SVDTGRDQPQH
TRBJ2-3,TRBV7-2,ASSPTQGADTQY
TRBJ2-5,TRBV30,AWKMGVRSQETQY
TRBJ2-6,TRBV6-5,ASSYAGQSFSGANVLT
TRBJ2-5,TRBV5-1,ASNLVESETQY
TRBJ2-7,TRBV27,ASSLFEGSHEQY
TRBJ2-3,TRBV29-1,SVEAGGTDTQY
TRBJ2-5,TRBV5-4,ATGTVGETKY
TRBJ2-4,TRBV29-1,SVGWGPGTKNIQY
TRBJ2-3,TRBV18,ASSPLAGPTDPQY
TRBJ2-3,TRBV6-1,ASSESFGSTDTQY
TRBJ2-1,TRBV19,ASSPDRGNEQF
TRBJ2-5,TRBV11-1,ASSSSGSYQETQY
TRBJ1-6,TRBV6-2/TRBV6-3,PHAWTPLH
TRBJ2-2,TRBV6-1,ASSEGVDTGELF
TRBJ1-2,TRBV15,ATSMDRGYRANYGYT
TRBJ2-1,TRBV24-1,ATSVAGGNEQF
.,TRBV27,ASSLGVQGATPLH
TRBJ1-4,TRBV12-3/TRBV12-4,ASSPGGLSEKLF
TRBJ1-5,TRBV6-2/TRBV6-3,ASSYRGVGQPQH
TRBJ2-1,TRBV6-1,ASRISGRASEQF
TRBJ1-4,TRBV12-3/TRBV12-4,ASTFGGSFSTNEKLF
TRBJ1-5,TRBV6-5,ASSEAYRGLDQPQH
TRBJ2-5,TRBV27,ASSYRGFGTQY
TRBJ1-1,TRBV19,ASSIGGQVEAF